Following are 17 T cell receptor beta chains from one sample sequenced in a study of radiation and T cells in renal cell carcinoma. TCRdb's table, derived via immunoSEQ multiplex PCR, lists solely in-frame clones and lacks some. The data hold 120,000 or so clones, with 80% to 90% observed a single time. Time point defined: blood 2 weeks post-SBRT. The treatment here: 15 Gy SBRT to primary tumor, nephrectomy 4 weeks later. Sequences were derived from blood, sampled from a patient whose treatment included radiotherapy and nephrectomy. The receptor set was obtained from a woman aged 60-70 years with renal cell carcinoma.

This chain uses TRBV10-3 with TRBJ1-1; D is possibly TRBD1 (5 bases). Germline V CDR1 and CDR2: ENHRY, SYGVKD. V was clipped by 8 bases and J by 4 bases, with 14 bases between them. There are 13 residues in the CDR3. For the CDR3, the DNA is TGTGCCATCTCCGATCCGGGGGGCACTGAAGCTTTCTTT. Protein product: CAISDPGGTEAFF.

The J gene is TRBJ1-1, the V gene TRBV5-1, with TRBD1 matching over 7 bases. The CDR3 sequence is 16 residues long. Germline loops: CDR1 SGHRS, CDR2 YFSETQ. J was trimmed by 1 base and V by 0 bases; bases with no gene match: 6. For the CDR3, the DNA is TGCGCCAGCAGCTTGGGCGCGACAGGGCCGAACACTGAAGCTTTCTTT. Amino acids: CASSLGATGPNTEAFF.

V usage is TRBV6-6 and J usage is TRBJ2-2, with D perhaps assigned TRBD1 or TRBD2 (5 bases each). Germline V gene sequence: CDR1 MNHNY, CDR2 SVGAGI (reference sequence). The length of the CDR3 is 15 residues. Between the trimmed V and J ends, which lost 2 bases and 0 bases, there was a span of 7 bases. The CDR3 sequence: CASSYEGTNTGELFF. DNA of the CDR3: TGTGCCAGCAGTTACGAGGGGACGAACACCGGGGAGCTGTTTTTT.

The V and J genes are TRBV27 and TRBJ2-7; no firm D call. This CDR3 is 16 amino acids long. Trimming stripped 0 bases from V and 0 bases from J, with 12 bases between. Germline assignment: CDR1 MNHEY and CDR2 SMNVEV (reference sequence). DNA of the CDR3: TGTGCCAGCAGTTTATCATTCGGTACAAACTCCTACGAGCAGTACTTC. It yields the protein CASSLSFGTNSYEQYF.

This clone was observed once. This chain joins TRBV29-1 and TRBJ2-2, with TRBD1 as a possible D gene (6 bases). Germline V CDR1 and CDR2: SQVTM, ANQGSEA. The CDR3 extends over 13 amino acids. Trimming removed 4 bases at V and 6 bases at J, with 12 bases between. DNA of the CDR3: TGCAGCGTTGGGGGGACATCGTCCGGGGAGCTGTTTTTT. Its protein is CSVGGTSSGELFF.

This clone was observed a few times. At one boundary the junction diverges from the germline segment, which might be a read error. The CDR3 spells CASSPDDLREQYF. CDR3 in DNA: TGTGCTAGCAGCCCCGATGACCTCCGCGAGCAGTACTTC. The chain recombines TRBV7-7 with TRBJ2-7, with D hard to call. Germline assignment: CDR1 SSHAT and CDR2 FNYEAQ (reference sequence). The CDR3 length is 13 residues. Full variable domain (remainder filled in from reference TRBV7-7 and TRBJ2-7): GAGVSQSPRYKVTKRGQDVTLRCDPISSHATLYWYQQALGQGPEFLTYFNYEAQPDKSGLPSDRFSAERPEGSISTLTIQRTEQRDSAMYRCASSPDDLREQYFGPGTRLTVT.

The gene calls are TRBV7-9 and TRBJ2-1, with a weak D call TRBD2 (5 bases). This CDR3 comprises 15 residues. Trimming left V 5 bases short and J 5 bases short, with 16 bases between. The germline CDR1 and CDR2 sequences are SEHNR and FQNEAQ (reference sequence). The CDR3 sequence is CASSPRAVGHNEQFF. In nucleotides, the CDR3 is TGTGCCAGCAGCCCGCGGGCGGTCGGGCACAATGAGCAGTTCTTC.

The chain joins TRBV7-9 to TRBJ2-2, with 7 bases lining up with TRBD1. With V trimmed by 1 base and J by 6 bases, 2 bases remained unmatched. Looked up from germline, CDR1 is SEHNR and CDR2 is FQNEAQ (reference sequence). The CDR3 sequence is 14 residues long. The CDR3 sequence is CASSLDRGAGELFF. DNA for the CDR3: TGTGCCAGCAGCTTAGACAGGGGCGCCGGGGAGCTGTTTTTT.

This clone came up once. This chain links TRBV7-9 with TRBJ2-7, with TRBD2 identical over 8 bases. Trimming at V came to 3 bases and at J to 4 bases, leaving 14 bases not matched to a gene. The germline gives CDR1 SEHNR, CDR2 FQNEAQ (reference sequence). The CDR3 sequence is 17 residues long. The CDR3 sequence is CASSFDWASGGSYEQYF. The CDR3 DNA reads TGTGCCAGCAGCTTTGATTGGGCCAGCGGGGGTTCGTACGAGCAGTACTTC.

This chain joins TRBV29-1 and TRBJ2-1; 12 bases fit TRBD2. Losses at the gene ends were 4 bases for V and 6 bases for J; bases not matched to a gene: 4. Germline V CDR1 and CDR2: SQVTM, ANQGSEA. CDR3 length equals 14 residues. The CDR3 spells CSVVASGRGNEQFF. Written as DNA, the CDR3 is TGCAGCGTTGTGGCTAGCGGGAGGGGCAATGAGCAGTTCTTC.

The CDR3 loop is CASSQELLESYEQYF. DNA for the CDR3: TGTGCCAGCAGCCAAGAGCTACTAGAGAGCTACGAGCAGTACTTC. V gene TRBV4-2 combines with J gene TRBJ2-7; D possibly corresponds to TRBD2 (5 bases). Germline CDR1 reads LGHNA; CDR2 reads YNFKEQ. This CDR3 contains 15 residues. The germline V and J ends were trimmed by 0 bases and 3 bases, with 12 bases remaining between them.

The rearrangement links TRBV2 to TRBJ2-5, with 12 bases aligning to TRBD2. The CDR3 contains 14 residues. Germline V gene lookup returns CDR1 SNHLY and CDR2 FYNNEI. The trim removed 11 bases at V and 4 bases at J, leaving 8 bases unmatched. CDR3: CASEGGLAGETQYF. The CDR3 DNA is TGTGCCTCCGAGGGGGGACTAGCGGGAGAGACCCAGTACTTC. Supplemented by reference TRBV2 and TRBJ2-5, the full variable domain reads EPEVTQTPSHQVTQMGQEVILRCVPISNHLYFYWYRQILGQKVEFLVSFYNNEISEKSEIFDDQFSVERPDGSNFTLKIRSTKLEDSAMYFCASEGGLAGETQYFGPGTRLLVL.

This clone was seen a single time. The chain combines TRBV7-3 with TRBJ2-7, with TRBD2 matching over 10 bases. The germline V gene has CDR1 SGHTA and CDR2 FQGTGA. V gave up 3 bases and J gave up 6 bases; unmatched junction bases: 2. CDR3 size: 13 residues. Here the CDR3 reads CASSFASGGEQYF. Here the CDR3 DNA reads TGTGCCAGCAGCTTCGCTAGCGGGGGCGAGCAGTACTTC.

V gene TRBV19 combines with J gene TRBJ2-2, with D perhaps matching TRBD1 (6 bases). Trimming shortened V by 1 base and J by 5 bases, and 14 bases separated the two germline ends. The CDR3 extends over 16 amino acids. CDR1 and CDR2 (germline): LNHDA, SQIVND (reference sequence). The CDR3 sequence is CASSIGETGQTGELFF. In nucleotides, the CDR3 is TGTGCCAGTAGTATAGGCGAGACAGGACAGACCGGGGAGCTGTTTTTT. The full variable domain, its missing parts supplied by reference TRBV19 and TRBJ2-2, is DGGITQSPKYLFRKEGQNVTLSCEQNLNHDAMYWYRQDPGQGLRLIYYSQIVNDFQKGDIAEGYSVSREKKESFPLTVTSAQKNPTAFYLCASSIGETGQTGELFFGEGSRLTVL.

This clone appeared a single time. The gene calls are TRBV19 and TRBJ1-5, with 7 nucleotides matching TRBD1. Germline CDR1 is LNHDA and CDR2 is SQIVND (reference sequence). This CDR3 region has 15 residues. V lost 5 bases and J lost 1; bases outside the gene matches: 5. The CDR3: CASSSGGMSNQPQHF. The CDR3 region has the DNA TGTGCCAGTAGTTCAGGGGGGATGAGCAATCAGCCCCAGCATTTT.

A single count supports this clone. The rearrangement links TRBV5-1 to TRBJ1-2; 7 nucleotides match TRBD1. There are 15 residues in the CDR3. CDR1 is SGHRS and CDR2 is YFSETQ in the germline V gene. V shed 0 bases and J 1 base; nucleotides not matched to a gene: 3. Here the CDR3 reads CASSLATGVNYGYTF. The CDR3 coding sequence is TGCGCCAGCAGCTTGGCCACAGGGGTTAACTATGGCTACACCTTC.

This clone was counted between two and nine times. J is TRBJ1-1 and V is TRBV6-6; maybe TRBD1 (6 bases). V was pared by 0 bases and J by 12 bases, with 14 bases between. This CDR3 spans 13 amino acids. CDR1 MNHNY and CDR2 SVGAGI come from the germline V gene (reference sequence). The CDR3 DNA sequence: TGTGCCAGCAGTTACTCCGGGGCGAGGGACACTTTCTTT. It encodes CASSYSGARDTFF.